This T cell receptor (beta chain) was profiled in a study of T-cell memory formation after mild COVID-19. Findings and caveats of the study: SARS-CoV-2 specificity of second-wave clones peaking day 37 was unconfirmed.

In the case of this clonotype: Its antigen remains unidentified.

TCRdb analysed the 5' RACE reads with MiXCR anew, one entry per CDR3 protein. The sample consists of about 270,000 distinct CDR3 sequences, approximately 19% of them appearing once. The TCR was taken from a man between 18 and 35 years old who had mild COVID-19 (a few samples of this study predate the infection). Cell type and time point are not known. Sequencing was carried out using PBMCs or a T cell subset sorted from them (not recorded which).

The CDR3 loop is CASSPDIQETQYF. The CDR3 region has the DNA TGTGCCAGCTCACCCGACATCCAAGAGACCCAGTACTTC. This chain uses TRBV18 with TRBJ2-5; the D is unclear. The length of the CDR3 is 13 residues. The germline CDR1 and CDR2 sequences are KGHSH and LQKENI. The V end was cut by 3 bases, the J end by 1 base, with 6 bases between.